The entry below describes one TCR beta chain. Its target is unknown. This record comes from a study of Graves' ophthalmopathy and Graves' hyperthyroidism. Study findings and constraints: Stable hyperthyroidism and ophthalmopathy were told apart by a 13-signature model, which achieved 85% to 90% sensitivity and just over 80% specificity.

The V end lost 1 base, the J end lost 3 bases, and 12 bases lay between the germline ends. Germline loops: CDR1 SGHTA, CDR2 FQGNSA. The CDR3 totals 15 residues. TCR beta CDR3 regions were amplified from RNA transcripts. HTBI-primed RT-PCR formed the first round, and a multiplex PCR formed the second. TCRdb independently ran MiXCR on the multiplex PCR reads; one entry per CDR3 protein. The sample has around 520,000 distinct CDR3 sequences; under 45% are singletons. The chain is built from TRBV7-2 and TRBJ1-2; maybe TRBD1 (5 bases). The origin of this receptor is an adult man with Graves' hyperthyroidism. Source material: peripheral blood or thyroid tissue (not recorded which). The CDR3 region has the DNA TGTGCCAGCAGCTTAGGGGGCTCATCGGACTATGGCTACACCTTC. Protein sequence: CASSLGGSSDYGYTF. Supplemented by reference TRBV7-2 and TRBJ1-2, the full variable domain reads GAGVSQSPSNKVTEKGKDVELRCDPISGHTALYWYRQSLGQGLEFLIYFQGNSAPDKSGLPSDRFSAERTGGSVSTLTIQRTQQEDSAVYLCASSLGGSSDYGYTFGSGTRLTVV.